Shown below are 23 T cell receptor beta chains from a single sample sequenced in a study of T-cell memory formation after mild COVID-19. TCRdb recomputed calls from the 5' RACE reads with MiXCR, one row per CDR3 protein. Of almost 550,000 distinct CDR3 sequences in the sample, about a fifth were seen once. Sequencing used PBMCs or a T cell subset sorted from them (not recorded which). The receptors stem from an adult woman who had mild COVID-19 (a few samples of this study predate the infection). Cell type and time point are not known.

The genes are TRBV28 and TRBJ2-7; 10 positions agree with TRBD2. CDR3 length equals 14 residues. Germline V gene sequence: CDR1 MDHEN, CDR2 SYDVKM. The ends lost 6 bases at V and 4 bases at J; junction bases unmatched: 6. CDR3 sequence: CASREREGLYEQYF. In DNA, the CDR3 is TGTGCCAGCAGAGAGCGGGAGGGCCTGTACGAGCAGTACTTC.

This clonotype was picked up a small number of times. This chain connects TRBV30 to TRBJ1-1; 8 positions agree with TRBD1. Germline V gene data show CDR1 as GTSNPN and CDR2 as SVGIG (reference sequence). The CDR3 sequence is 13 residues long. The junction had 5 bases not matched to a gene; V was cut back by 2 bases and J by 6 bases. For the CDR3, the DNA is TGTGCCTGGAGTAGGCAGGGGGCAGCTGAAGCTTTCTTT. Translated: CAWSRQGAAEAFF.

The rearrangement joins TRBV24-1 to TRBJ2-3; a possible D gene is TRBD1 (6 bases). The germline V gene encodes CDR1 KGHDR and CDR2 SFDVKD. The V end was cut by 3 bases, the J end by 2 bases, with 11 bases between. The CDR3 is 15 residues long. The CDR3 DNA is TGTGCCACCAGTGATGCCTACAGGGCCACAGATACGCAGTATTTT. Translated, it gives CATSDAYRATDTQYF.

The rearrangement links TRBV21-1 to TRBJ1-4; the listed D gene, TRBD1, was not tested against the DNA. TRBV21-1 is deemed a pseudogene. The CDR3 runs to 20 residues. DNA for the CDR3: TGTGCCAGCAGCAATACCCTAGACAGGGGGAGTGGGAAAACTAATGAAAAACTGTTTTTT. Translated: CASSNTLDRGSGKTNEKLFF.

This chain connects TRBV30 to TRBJ1-1; TRBD1 is a possible D gene (6 bases). Trimming pared 0 bases from V and 1 base from J, leaving 18 bases between. The CDR3 is 17 residues long. The germline V gene encodes CDR1 GTSNPN and CDR2 SVGIG (reference sequence). CDR3 sequence reads: CAWSVLGFGDTNTEAFF. The CDR3 DNA reads TGTGCCTGGAGTGTACTAGGATTCGGGGACACGAACACTGAAGCTTTCTTT.

The rearrangement links TRBV27 to TRBJ2-3, with D perhaps given as TRBD1 or TRBD2 (6 bases each). There are 16 residues in the CDR3. Per the germline V gene, CDR1 is MNHEY and CDR2 is SMNVEV (reference sequence). V was shortened by 4 bases and J by 0 bases, with 14 bases between the two germline ends. The DNA of the CDR3 is TGTGCCAGCAGTTATACGACAGGACTAAGCACAGATACGCAGTATTTT. Translation: CASSYTTGLSTDTQYF.

The V call is TRBV4-1, the J call TRBJ2-5; TRBD2 matches 7 bases. This CDR3 comprises 15 residues. Germline CDR1 is MGHRA and CDR2 is YSYEKL. V lost 5 bases, J lost 0 bases, and 6 bases stayed unmatched. The CDR3 region is CASSELALYQETQYF. For the CDR3, the DNA is TGCGCCAGCAGCGAACTAGCGCTGTACCAAGAGACCCAGTACTTC.

This clonotype turned up a few times. The rearrangement uses TRBV19 and TRBJ1-4; D is uncertain. Germline-derived CDR1 and CDR2 are LNHDA and SQIVND (reference sequence). The CDR3 covers 14 residues. The V end was cut by 6 bases, the J end by 0 bases, with 8 bases between. The CDR3 here is CASRRGATNEKLFF. CDR3 coding DNA: TGTGCCAGTAGGCGCGGAGCAACTAATGAAAAACTGTTTTTT.

The genes are TRBV7-9 and TRBJ2-2; D may be TRBD1 (6 bases). V was trimmed by 6 bases and J by 0 bases, leaving 11 bases between them. Germline V gene data show CDR1 as SEHNR and CDR2 as FQNEAQ (reference sequence). This CDR3 is 15 amino acids long. CDR3 residues: CASRPDSTNTGELFF. The CDR3 DNA is TGTGCCAGCAGACCGGACAGCACGAACACCGGGGAGCTGTTTTTT.

This clonotype was detected only a few times. The V gene is TRBV5-1, the J gene TRBJ2-2; D may be TRBD1 (5 bases). The germline V gene has CDR1 SGHRS and CDR2 YFSETQ. This CDR3 has 17 residues. Trimming stripped 3 bases from V and 5 bases from J, with 20 bases between. The CDR3 DNA reads TGCGCCAGCAGCTCTATTCCAGGGAATTTGAATACCGGGGAGCTGTTTTTT. Amino acid sequence: CASSSIPGNLNTGELFF.

The J gene is TRBJ2-2, the V gene TRBV7-2, with 11 bases that match TRBD2. This CDR3 contains 16 residues. Germline V gene sequence: CDR1 SGHTA, CDR2 FQGNSA. The J segment lost 7 bases and the V segment lost 4 bases, leaving 8 bases of the junction unmatched. The CDR3 is CASSSGRLAGGGELFF. The CDR3 region has the DNA TGTGCCAGCAGCTCCGGCAGGCTAGCGGGAGGCGGGGAGCTGTTTTTT.

The CDR3 region has the DNA TGCAGTGCTAGACAAAAGGGAATGAACACTGAAGCTTTCTTT. Translating it yields CSARQKGMNTEAFF. The gene calls are TRBV20-1 and TRBJ1-1; D unclear. The CDR3 sequence is 14 residues long. The germline gives CDR1 DFQATT, CDR2 SNEGSKA (reference sequence). V gave up 2 bases and J gave up 0 bases, with 10 bases separating them.

The chain carries TRBV6-6 and TRBJ2-7; the D gene could be TRBD1 or TRBD2 (6 bases each). Germline V gene data show CDR1 as MNHNY and CDR2 as SVGAGI (reference sequence). The CDR3 sequence is 15 residues long. V lost 0 bases, J lost 2 bases, and 11 bases lay in between. The CDR3 DNA reads as TGTGCCAGCAGTTACTCGACCGGGGGCGCCTACGAGCAGTACTTC. It specifies CASSYSTGGAYEQYF.

V is TRBV25-1 and J is TRBJ1-2, with no clear D. CDR1 is MGHDK and CDR2 is SYGVNS in the germline V gene. The CDR3 runs 14 residues. V gave up 7 bases and J gave up 0 bases, with 12 bases separating them. The CDR3 bases are TGTGCCAGCACCTATGGGCAGACTAACTATGGCTACACCTTC. Its translation: CASTYGQTNYGYTF.

This clonotype showed up just a few times. The V gene is TRBV5-1, the J gene TRBJ2-1; 7 bases match TRBD1. Germline assignment: CDR1 SGHRS and CDR2 YFSETQ. This CDR3 comprises 15 residues. The trim removed 0 bases at V and 8 bases at J, leaving 8 bases unmatched. CDR3: CASSLGAGTVDEQFF. CDR3 coding DNA: TGCGCCAGCAGCTTGGGAGCCGGGACAGTGGATGAGCAGTTCTTC. Drawing the rest from reference TRBV5-1 and TRBJ2-1, the complete variable domain is KAGVTQTPRYLIKTRGQQVTLSCSPISGHRSVSWYQQTPGQGLQFLFEYFSETQRNKGNFPGRFSGRQFSNSRSEMNVSTLELGDSALYLCASSLGAGTVDEQFFGPGTRLTVL.

The CDR3 DNA sequence: TGTGCCAGCAGTGCCCCAGTACAGGGGTCCCACACTGAAGCTTTCTTT. As protein: CASSAPVQGSHTEAFF. The rearrangement uses TRBV25-1 and TRBJ1-1; 7 bases are shared with TRBD1. This CDR3 spans 16 amino acids. In germline, CDR1 is MGHDK, CDR2 SYGVNS. The V and J ends lost 4 bases and 3 bases, in that order; junction bases with no gene match: 11.

The chain recombines TRBV2 with TRBJ1-1; TRBD1 is a possible D gene (6 bases). Germline CDR1 and CDR2: SNHLY and FYNNEI. This CDR3 region has 15 residues. V was shortened by 2 bases and J by 0 bases, with 10 bases between the two germline ends. The CDR3 region has the DNA TGTGCCAGCAGTGAAAGGACAGTCCTGAACACTGAAGCTTTCTTT. Amino acid sequence: CASSERTVLNTEAFF.

The CDR3 sequence: CASSALAGGRETQYF. The CDR3 DNA follows: TGTGCCAGCAGCGCTCTAGCGGGGGGGCGAGAGACCCAGTACTTC. The rearrangement links TRBV11-2 to TRBJ2-5, with 12 bases lining up with TRBD2. The CDR3 totals 15 residues. V lost 5 bases to trimming and J lost 4 bases; unmatched junction nucleotides: 5. Germline V lookup: CDR1 SGHAT, CDR2 FQNNGV.

This clonotype was recorded at least ten times. The rearrangement links TRBV12-3 or TRBV12-4 to TRBJ2-2, with no clear D. Trimming removed 3 bases from V and 0 bases from J, with 8 bases in between. The CDR3 loop spans 15 amino acids. CDR3 in amino acids: CASSFLRANTGELFF. DNA of the CDR3: TGTGCCAGCAGTTTTCTCCGGGCGAACACCGGGGAGCTGTTTTTT.

Only a few counts were recorded for this clonotype. The chain employs TRBV5-1 and TRBJ1-1; no firm D call. The CDR3 runs to 14 residues. Trimming removed 4 bases at V and 0 bases at J, with 10 bases between. Germline CDR1 SGHRS, CDR2 YFSETQ. The CDR3 here is CASSPQVMNTEAFF. The DNA of the CDR3 is TGCGCCAGCAGCCCTCAGGTGATGAACACTGAAGCTTTCTTT.

The chain uses TRBV20-1 and TRBJ1-1; D uncertain. In germline, CDR1 is DFQATT, CDR2 SNEGSKA (reference sequence). V was trimmed by 0 bases and J by 8 bases, leaving 16 bases between them. There are 14 residues in the CDR3. DNA of the CDR3: TGCAGTGCTAGAGATAAATTTCCTTATGTAGAAGCTTTCTTT. It codes for CSARDKFPYVEAFF.

The chain uses TRBV29-1 and TRBJ2-1; D is perhaps TRBD2 (7 bases). Germline CDR1 and CDR2: SQVTM and ANQGSEA. Between the trimmed V and J ends, which lost 6 bases and 8 bases, there was a span of 17 bases. The CDR3 runs 13 residues. DNA of the CDR3: TGCAGCGTGGGTCGGGGGGCCGGTGATGAGCAGTTCTTC. It specifies CSVGRGAGDEQFF.

The V and J genes are TRBV12-3 or TRBV12-4 and TRBJ2-5; 7 positions agree with TRBD2. This CDR3 comprises 13 residues. V lost 6 bases and J lost 8; bases outside the gene matches: 9. The CDR3 reads CASSPPGGRTQYF. The CDR3 coding sequence is TGTGCCAGCAGCCCCCCGGGGGGAAGAACCCAGTACTTC.